This entry lists 9 T cell receptor beta chains sequenced from one sample in a study of T cell repertoires in cytomegalovirus infection. These TCRs are of unknown antigen specificity. MiXCR was run by TCRdb on the reads, yielding one entry per CDR3 protein. The sample lists hundreds of thousands of distinct CDR3 sequences; 33% were seen once. This sample comprised cultured PBMCs, obtained from culture after CMV antigen stimulation. Every receptor here comes from a human donor in good health (CMV status not recorded). Some clones in this sample may be carry-over from other donors' samples.

This clonotype came up a few times. The chain employs TRBV7-8 and TRBJ2-5, with D uncertain. The CDR3 is made up of 14 amino acids. The V gene lost 4 bases and the J gene lost 3 bases, with 12 bases spanning the gap. The V gene's germline CDR1 is SGHVS and CDR2 FQNEAQ. The DNA for the CDR3 is TGTGCCAGCAGCTCCCGGGCCGCCAAAGAGACCCAGTACTTC. This sequence encodes CASSSRAAKETQYF. Based on the CDR3 plus reference TRBV7-8 and TRBJ2-5, the full variable domain is GAGVSQSPRYKVAKRGQDVALRCDPISGHVSLFWYQQALGQGPEFLTYFQNEAQLDKSGLPSDRFFAERPEGSVSTLKIQRTQQEDSAVYLCASSSRAAKETQYFGPGTRLLVL.

The chain combines TRBV7-9 with TRBJ1-1, with D perhaps matching TRBD1 (6 bases). The germline V gene encodes CDR1 SEHNR and CDR2 FQNEAQ (reference sequence). V lost 2 bases and J lost 7, with 11 bases in between. CDR3 length: 13 residues. The CDR3 loop reads CASSLTGAGEAFF. DNA for the CDR3: TGTGCCAGCAGCTTAACGGGGGCAGGTGAAGCTTTCTTT.

This clonotype was picked up a small number of times. This chain links TRBV6-1 with TRBJ1-6; TRBD1 agrees at 7 bases. Germline trimming cut 7 bases from V and 6 bases from J; bases unmatched to any gene: 9. The CDR3 totals 15 residues. From germline, CDR1 is MNHNS and CDR2 SASEGT. The DNA for the CDR3 is TGTGCCAGCACCTTACGCAGGGGGTCTAATTCACCCCTCCACTTT. This translates into CASTLRRGSNSPLHF.

This clonotype was picked up many times. The rearrangement joins TRBV7-2 to TRBJ1-4, with D possibly TRBD1 on 6 matching bases. V lost 5 bases, J lost 8 bases, and 18 bases lay in between. There are 15 residues in the CDR3. Germline V CDR1 and CDR2: SGHTA, FQGNSA. This CDR3 reads CASSVDTGKGEKLFF. The DNA for the CDR3 is TGTGCCAGCAGCGTAGATACAGGGAAGGGGGAAAAACTGTTTTTT. The variable domain in full, completed from reference TRBV7-2 and TRBJ1-4, reads GAGVSQSPSNKVTEKGKDVELRCDPISGHTALYWYRQSLGQGLEFLIYFQGNSAPDKSGLPSDRFSAERTGGSVSTLTIQRTQQEDSAVYLCASSVDTGKGEKLFFGSGTQLSVL.

This clonotype was detected a few times. The chain recombines TRBV20-1 with TRBJ1-1, with D tentatively TRBD1 (6 bases). The germline gives CDR1 DFQATT, CDR2 SNEGSKA (reference sequence). Trimming removed 3 bases at V and 0 bases at J, with 11 bases between. The CDR3 length is 14 residues. CDR3 sequence (DNA): TGCAGTGCTAGGGACAGCGGAATGAACACTGAAGCTTTCTTT. Amino acids: CSARDSGMNTEAFF.

This clonotype was found many times. The V and J genes are TRBV7-3 and TRBJ2-3; 9 nucleotides match TRBD2. Germline CDR1 is SGHTA and CDR2 is FQGTGA. V gave up 1 base and J gave up 5 bases; unmatched junction bases: 10. The CDR3 is 17 residues long. The chain's CDR3 is CASSLSRAGGPGDTQYF. CDR3 nucleotides: TGTGCCAGCAGCTTAAGTAGAGCGGGAGGCCCGGGAGATACGCAGTATTTT.

The V gene is TRBV19, the J gene TRBJ2-6; D unclear. Trimming removed 1 base at V and 0 bases at J, with 7 bases between. The CDR3 is made up of 16 amino acids. The germline V gene encodes CDR1 LNHDA and CDR2 SQIVND (reference sequence). Here the CDR3 reads CASSIALDSGANVLTF. In nucleotides, the CDR3 is TGTGCCAGTAGTATAGCACTGGACTCTGGGGCCAACGTCCTGACTTTC.

The sample holds many counts of this clonotype. V usage is TRBV4-1 and J usage is TRBJ1-1, with D hard to call. CDR3 size: 13 residues. Germline lookup yields CDR1 MGHRA and CDR2 YSYEKL. Trimming stripped 0 bases from V and 4 bases from J, with 6 bases between. Here the CDR3 reads CASSQEGFTEAFF. CDR3 nucleotide sequence: TGCGCCAGCAGCCAAGAAGGGTTCACTGAAGCTTTCTTT.

The chain is built from TRBV6-5 and TRBJ1-4, with D perhaps TRBD1 (5 bases). The CDR3 is 15 amino acids. Trimming left V 2 bases short and J 3 bases short, with 10 bases between. Per the germline V gene, CDR1 is MNHEY and CDR2 is SVGAGI. The CDR3 spells CASSYDGASNEKLFF. The CDR3, as DNA: TGTGCCAGCAGTTACGATGGGGCGTCTAATGAAAAACTGTTTTTT.